What follows describes a single TCR beta chain. The data originate from a study of blood T cell repertoires in COVID-19. Study-level information: The origin of the acute and convalescent COVID-19 samples was the United States, Italy and Spain. Sample material is recorded as cDNA or gDNA derived from T cells, B-cell-depleted T cells, or PBMCs.

Unmatched junction bases numbered 10, after V lost 4 bases and J lost 9 bases. The CDR3 length is 14 residues. From germline, CDR1 is SGHDT and CDR2 YYEEEE. The authors' processing: Nucleated cell counts were estimated from reference gene primer amplification. Sequencing used immunoSEQ multiplex PCR; TCRdb keeps in-frame clones, though not all of them. V and J calls and clone size are those listed in that table; D and trimming were worked out from the DNA. The repertoire has about 160,000 clones, under 85% of them found once; the top ten carry 3.7%. The sequenced sample was peripheral blood. The receptor's source is a woman of 80 years or more with acute or convalescent COVID-19. J is TRBJ1-2 and V is TRBV5-6; TRBD1 aligns across 9 bases. The CDR3 DNA is TGTGCCAGCAGCCTAGGACAGGGGACTTTAAGCTACACCTTC. Its translation: CASSLGQGTLSYTF.